The 16 T cell receptor beta chains below all came from one sample that was sequenced in a study of regulatory T cells in long-lasting Graves disease. Documented time point: newly diagnosed GD, antithyroid drugs for less than 3 months. PBMC-derived RNA was used for the TCR library. In building TCR beta libraries, iRepertoire HTBI primers were used together with Arm-PCR of CDR3 regions. TCRdb fed the multiplex PCR reads into MiXCR, producing one record per CDR3 protein. The data show some 560,000 distinct CDR3 sequences, about 16% seen once. These sequences were also reported in another study, on T cells in Graves' hyperthyroidism and ophthalmopathy.

The source material was peripheral blood mononuclear cells (PBMCs), sampled at new diagnosis, from a patient treated with antithyroid drugs. These TCRs come from a woman aged 35-65 years with Graves disease.

The rearrangement links TRBV4-1 to TRBJ2-1; 7 bases align to TRBD1. The V and J ends lost 1 base and 3 bases, in that order; junction bases with no gene match: 9. This CDR3 comprises 17 residues. Looked up from germline, CDR1 is MGHRA and CDR2 is YSYEKL. CDR3 protein: CASSQVKRDRFYNEQFF. The CDR3 coding sequence is TGCGCCAGCAGCCAAGTAAAACGGGACAGATTCTACAATGAGCAGTTCTTC.

This clonotype has a count of ten or more. V and J are TRBV12-3 or TRBV12-4 and TRBJ1-2, with a possible D match to TRBD1 (5 bases). The CDR3 spans 13 residues. Trimming left V 2 bases short and J 6 bases short, with 10 bases between. The CDR3 is CASSLRRGDGYTF. In DNA form, the CDR3 reads TGTGCCAGCAGTTTAAGGAGGGGAGATGGCTACACCTTC.

This clonotype has more than one count but fewer than ten. The chain couples TRBV19 to TRBJ1-2; D unclear. Germline CDR1 LNHDA, CDR2 SQIVND (reference sequence). The CDR3 has 15 amino acids. The V gene lost 1 base and the J gene lost 4 bases, with 13 bases spanning the gap. The DNA for the CDR3 is TGTGCCAGTAGTATAGGAAGACCAGAAACCTATGGCTACACCTTC. Protein product: CASSIGRPETYGYTF.

The chain carries TRBV27 and TRBJ2-2; no clear D gene. Looked up from germline, CDR1 is MNHEY and CDR2 is SMNVEV (reference sequence). The CDR3 contains 13 residues. Between the trimmed V and J ends, which lost 3 bases and 3 bases, there was a span of 5 bases. The CDR3, as DNA: TGTGCCAGCAGTTTCCCGGACACCGGGGAGCTGTTTTTT. This translates into CASSFPDTGELFF.

This clonotype has just a few counts. V is TRBV5-1 and J is TRBJ2-7, with D maybe TRBD2 (6 bases). In germline, CDR1 is SGHRS, CDR2 YFSETQ. The CDR3 length is 18 residues. V shed 4 bases and J shed 5 bases, with 28 bases lying between them. This chain's CDR3 is CASSGELFGGDGFDEQYF. The CDR3 DNA reads as TGCGCCAGCAGCGGGGAGCTCTTCGGGGGAGACGGATTCGACGAGCAGTACTTC.

This clonotype was counted at least ten times. The rearrangement joins TRBV3-1 to TRBJ2-7; D is perhaps TRBD1 (6 bases). The germline V gene has CDR1 LGHDT and CDR2 YNNKEL (reference sequence). The CDR3 is 13 amino acids. V shed 6 bases and J shed 4 bases, with 13 bases lying between them. This chain's CDR3 is CASSRQERYEQYF. Here the CDR3 DNA reads TGTGCCAGCAGTCGACAGGAACGTTACGAGCAGTACTTC.

This clonotype was counted between two and nine times. This chain links TRBV9 with TRBJ1-3; D unclear. Germline V gives CDR1 SGDLS, CDR2 YYNGEE. V lost 4 bases and J 0 bases, leaving 14 bases between the germline ends. The CDR3 is made up of 16 amino acids. The CDR3 sequence: CASSSASSFSGNTIYF. CDR3 DNA sequence: TGTGCCAGCAGCTCAGCTAGTTCTTTCTCTGGAAACACCATATATTTT.

This chain connects TRBV19 to TRBJ1-2, with 10 bases aligning to TRBD1. Germline lookup yields CDR1 LNHDA and CDR2 SQIVND (reference sequence). Unmatched junction bases numbered 6, after V lost 5 bases and J lost 3 bases. The CDR3 consists of 15 residues. The CDR3 sequence: CASSPTTGGDYGYTF. CDR3 sequence (DNA): TGTGCCAGTAGTCCGACGACAGGGGGCGACTATGGCTACACCTTC.

This clonotype was counted many times. The chain combines TRBV3-1 with TRBJ2-1; the D is unclear. Germline CDR1 LGHDT, CDR2 YNNKEL (reference sequence). This CDR3 contains 15 residues. The V end lost 3 bases, the J end lost 4 bases, and 13 bases lay between the germline ends. CDR3 region: CASSQGSLMYNEQFF. Written as DNA, the CDR3 is TGTGCCAGCAGCCAGGGCAGCTTAATGTACAATGAGCAGTTCTTC.

At least ten counts were recorded for this clonotype. CDR3 bases: TGCGCCAGCAGCTTACTTGACAGGGACGACAATGAGCAGTTCTTC. The encoded protein is CASSLLDRDDNEQFF. The chain joins TRBV5-1 to TRBJ2-1; the match to TRBD1 covers 7 bases. CDR3 size: 15 residues. Trimming removed 2 bases from V and 5 bases from J; junction bases left unmatched: 7. CDR1 is SGHRS, CDR2 YFSETQ, per germline.

The chain recombines TRBV19 with TRBJ1-2; no clear D. CDR1 is LNHDA and CDR2 is SQIVND in the germline V gene (reference sequence). CDR3 size: 12 residues. V was clipped by 5 bases and J by 3 bases, with 7 bases between them. In DNA form, the CDR3 reads TGTGCCAGTAGTGAGATACACTATGGCTACACCTTC. This codes for CASSEIHYGYTF.

This clonotype was seen a few times. The gene calls are TRBV25-1 and TRBJ1-1; no firm D call. Germline V gene sequence: CDR1 MGHDK, CDR2 SYGVNS. Trimming took off 2 bases at V and 4 bases at J, with 11 bases between the two ends. This CDR3 has 14 residues. CDR3 nucleotides: TGTGCCAGCAGTGAAGTTGGTTTGGGCACTGAAGCTTTCTTT. Translated, it gives CASSEVGLGTEAFF.

This clonotype has at least ten counts. The rearrangement joins TRBV6-1 to TRBJ2-7; TRBD2 aligns across 7 bases. Trimming cost V 6 bases and J 2 bases; bases outside gene matches: 7. The CDR3 contains 14 residues. Germline values: CDR1 MNHNS, CDR2 SASEGT. CDR3 bases: TGTGCCAGCAGACCGCTAGCGGCAGCCTACGAGCAGTACTTC. It specifies CASRPLAAAYEQYF.

This clonotype was seen once. This chain connects TRBV11-2 to TRBJ2-3; 10 bases line up with TRBD1. This CDR3 has 16 residues. Germline V gene lookup returns CDR1 SGHAT and CDR2 FQNNGV. The trim removed 3 bases at V and 2 bases at J, leaving 5 bases unmatched. The CDR3 DNA reads as TGTGCCAGCAGCTTTCGGGGGACAGGGGACACAGATACGCAGTATTTT. Protein: CASSFRGTGDTDTQYF.

This clonotype was counted ten times or more. The chain uses TRBV29-1 and TRBJ1-1; D possibly corresponds to TRBD1 (6 bases). Deletions cut 6 bases from V and 1 base from J, with 12 bases between. This CDR3 is built from 13 residues. CDR1 is SQVTM and CDR2 is ANQGSEA in the germline V gene. CDR3 bases: TGCAGCGTCGCGGGACAAGCGAACACTGAAGCTTTCTTT. As protein: CSVAGQANTEAFF.

This clonotype was detected a few times. This chain links TRBV4-1 with TRBJ1-2, with 7 bases identical to TRBD1. CDR3 length: 16 amino acids. The V gene's germline CDR1 is MGHRA and CDR2 YSYEKL. V lost 2 bases, J lost 1 base, and 7 bases stayed unmatched. CDR3 bases: TGCGCCAGCAGCCAACCCAGGGACAGATTTAACTATGGCTACACCTTC. It translates to CASSQPRDRFNYGYTF.